The 9 T cell receptor beta chains presented below share a single source sample, sequenced in a study of vaccination and CD4 T cells after COVID-19. Which antigens these TCRs recognize remains unknown. The Oncomine TCR Beta short-read assay sequenced DNA from cultured CD4+ T cells. TCRdb called the PCR reads again in MiXCR, with one record for every CDR3 protein. This repertoire shows roughly 14,000 distinct CDR3 sequences, approximately 48% found once; its top ten account for about 10%. Regarding treatment: approximately nine-day PBMC culture with coronavirus spike peptide pools or control peptides (ViraFEST assay). The specimen comprised CD4+ T cells from blood, cultured in vitro, sampled before SARS-CoV-2 vaccination. These TCRs come from a human donor who had recovered from COVID-19.

The chain recombines TRBV6-1 with TRBJ2-1; D not resolved. With 7 bases removed from V and 2 bases from J, the gap between germline ends came to 6 bases. CDR1 and CDR2 from the germline V gene are MNHNS and SASEGT. The CDR3 has 12 residues. The CDR3 here is CASKQTYNEQFF. For the CDR3, the DNA is TGTGCCAGCAAGCAGACCTACAATGAGCAGTTCTTC.

This clonotype turned up a few times. The chain links TRBV5-4 to TRBJ1-2; D might be TRBD1 (6 bases). Trimming pared 0 bases from V and 0 bases from J, leaving 12 bases between. There are 16 residues in the CDR3. The germline V gene encodes CDR1 SGHNT and CDR2 YYREEE (reference sequence). The CDR3 coding sequence is TGTGCCAGCAGCTTGGAGTCGACAGGCCCTAACTATGGCTACACCTTC. Translating gives CASSLESTGPNYGYTF.

This clonotype was picked up one time. The chain employs TRBV25-1 and TRBJ2-3; D perhaps matches TRBD2 (6 bases). The CDR3 is 17 residues long. Germline V lookup: CDR1 MGHDK, CDR2 SYGVNS. Trimming shortened V by 3 bases and J by 1 base, and 17 bases separated the two germline ends. This chain's CDR3 is CASSDPRRVAGTDTQYF. CDR3 in DNA: TGTGCCAGCAGTGATCCCCGGCGTGTAGCGGGCACAGATACGCAGTATTTT.

The rearrangement joins TRBV6-1 to TRBJ1-1; 7 bases are a match to TRBD1. Per the germline V gene, CDR1 is MNHNS and CDR2 is SASEGT. Trimming cost V 4 bases and J 6 bases; bases outside gene matches: 23. This CDR3 has 19 residues. As DNA, the CDR3 is TGTGCCAGCAGTGTCTACAGGGGTGAAGTCGGCCCGCCAGGGGCTGAAGCTTTCTTT. It is translated as CASSVYRGEVGPPGAEAFF.

V and J are TRBV7-8 and TRBJ2-2, with 9 positions matching TRBD2. CDR1 is SGHVS, CDR2 FQNEAQ, per germline. With V trimmed by 4 bases and J by 0 bases, 3 bases remained unmatched. The CDR3 spans 16 residues. The CDR3 coding sequence is TGTGCCAGCAGCTCGCTAGCGGGGCCGAACACCGGGGAGCTGTTTTTT. It specifies CASSSLAGPNTGELFF.

This chain uses TRBV11-3 with TRBJ1-5; D remains unclear. The V gene lost 5 bases and the J gene lost 0 bases, with 14 bases spanning the gap. The germline V gene has CDR1 SGHNT and CDR2 YENEEA. This CDR3 contains 16 residues. CDR3 sequence (DNA): TGTGCCAGCAGCCTTGGGTCAGCTTATAGCAATCAGCCCCAGCATTTT. Encoded protein: CASSLGSAYSNQPQHF.

The chain links TRBV2 to TRBJ1-1; weak D call: TRBD1 (6 bases). CDR3 length: 16 amino acids. The V gene's germline CDR1 is SNHLY and CDR2 FYNNEI. V lost 6 bases and J 3 bases, leaving 20 bases between the germline ends. The CDR3 reads CASRMATGQMDTEAFF. The DNA of the CDR3 is TGTGCCAGCAGGATGGCGACAGGACAAATGGACACTGAAGCTTTCTTT.

The V call is TRBV20-1, the J call TRBJ1-1; maybe TRBD1 (5 bases). The ends were cut back, 4 bases at V and 1 base at J, with 19 bases in the middle. Per the germline V gene, CDR1 is DFQATT and CDR2 is SNEGSKA (reference sequence). The CDR3 totals 16 residues. The CDR3 region has the DNA TGCAGTGCTACCGATCGGGACGGTGCGAGGAACACTGAAGCTTTCTTT. It codes for CSATDRDGARNTEAFF.

This clonotype occurred a few times. The chain has TRBV7-2 and TRBJ1-2; no clear D. Trimming left V 5 bases short and J 5 bases short, with 12 bases between. CDR3 length: 13 residues. Germline CDR1 is SGHTA and CDR2 is FQGNSA. The CDR3 nucleotides read TGTGCCAGCAGCCCGCTCTCAACTTATGGCTACACCTTC. Its protein is CASSPLSTYGYTF.